This T cell receptor (beta chain) appears in the sequencing data of a study of T cell changes during pregnancy in multiple sclerosis. TCRdb's copy holds only in-frame clones and misses some; the assay was immunoSEQ multiplex PCR. Among roughly 74,000 clones listed, roughly nine tenths were seen once. This CDR3 has 15 residues. V was pared by 6 bases and J by 6 bases, with 10 bases of the junction left unmatched. Germline CDR1 is SGHRS and CDR2 is YFSETQ. The chain combines TRBV5-1 with TRBJ2-1; 9 positions agree with TRBD1. Sequences were derived from peripheral blood, sampled before pregnancy. The sequence was obtained from a female donor with multiple sclerosis, enrolled in a pregnancy study. The CDR3 is CASTLSGQGPNEQFF. The CDR3 DNA follows: TGCGCCAGCACCCTATCGGGACAGGGCCCCAATGAGCAGTTCTTC.